A single sample gave rise to the 8 T cell receptor beta chains below, sequenced in a study of T cells in Graves' hyperthyroidism and ophthalmopathy. RNA transcripts gave rise to amplified TCR beta CDR3 regions. RT-PCR in the first round (using the HTBI primer set) targeted the TCR CDR3. TCRdb fed the multiplex PCR reads into MiXCR, producing one record per CDR3 protein. The sample yields around 420,000 distinct CDR3 sequences, roughly an eighth seen once. Sequencing was carried out using blood. The origin of the receptors is a woman younger than 30 with Graves' hyperthyroidism.

The chain carries TRBV7-2 and TRBJ1-5, with 8 bases fitting TRBD1. The J segment lost 3 bases and the V segment lost 2 bases, leaving 6 bases of the junction unmatched. The V gene's germline CDR1 is SGHTA and CDR2 FQGNSA. CDR3 size: 16 residues. The CDR3 DNA is TGTGCCAGCAGCTTATACGGGACAGGTTTCAATCAGCCCCAGCATTTT. It codes for CASSLYGTGFNQPQHF.

There are many counts of this clonotype. V and J are TRBV9 and TRBJ2-2; a possible D gene is TRBD2 (5 bases). Trimming left V 0 bases short and J 7 bases short, with 7 bases between. The CDR3 covers 13 residues. Germline loops: CDR1 SGDLS, CDR2 YYNGEE. The CDR3 loop reads CASSVARGGELFF. Here the CDR3 DNA reads TGTGCCAGCAGCGTAGCACGGGGCGGGGAGCTGTTTTTT.

This clonotype was observed many times. This chain links TRBV7-3 with TRBJ2-3, with TRBD2 identical over 8 bases. Germline CDR1 and CDR2: SGHTA and FQGTGA. The CDR3 totals 14 residues. Trimming at V came to 3 bases and at J to 4 bases, leaving 3 bases not matched to a gene. Here the CDR3 reads CASSFGRGADTQYF. The CDR3 DNA reads as TGTGCCAGCAGCTTTGGGCGGGGGGCAGATACGCAGTATTTT.

This rearrangement joins TRBV3-1 to TRBJ1-1; possible D gene TRBD1, 5 bases. Germline V gives CDR1 LGHDT, CDR2 YNNKEL (reference sequence). V lost 4 bases, J lost 1 base, and 13 bases lay in between. The CDR3 consists of 15 residues. In nucleotides, the CDR3 is TGTGCCAGCAGCCGACTACTGACAGCGAACACTGAAGCTTTCTTT. It encodes CASSRLLTANTEAFF.

This clonotype was recorded many times. V is TRBV3-1 and J is TRBJ2-7; 7 nucleotides align to TRBD2. Per the germline V gene, CDR1 is LGHDT and CDR2 is YNNKEL (reference sequence). The CDR3 covers 14 residues. V shed 3 bases, J shed 5 bases, and the junction held 7 bases outside the gene matches. The CDR3 DNA is TGTGCCAGCAGCCAGCGGGAGTACGGTCACGAGCAGTACTTC. This encodes CASSQREYGHEQYF.

This clonotype was observed many times. The gene calls are TRBV6-1 and TRBJ1-2, with D maybe TRBD1 (5 bases). CDR3 length: 16 amino acids. Per germline, CDR1 MNHNS and CDR2 SASEGT. Trimming shortened V by 2 bases and J by 5 bases, and 18 bases separated the two germline ends. The CDR3 spells CASSENDQGRMYGYTF. The CDR3 DNA is TGTGCCAGCAGTGAAAATGATCAGGGAAGGATGTATGGCTACACCTTC.

This clonotype appeared many times. This rearrangement joins TRBV28 to TRBJ1-5; D is perhaps TRBD1 (6 bases). Germline values: CDR1 MDHEN, CDR2 SYDVKM. Trimming left V 2 bases short and J 6 bases short, with 14 bases between. The CDR3 is made up of 15 amino acids. CDR3 in amino acids: CASSLIVGAGQPQHF. For the CDR3, the DNA is TGTGCCAGCAGTTTAATCGTGGGGGCGGGTCAGCCCCAGCATTTT.

Many counts were recorded for this clonotype. The chain has TRBV7-2 and TRBJ1-2, with TRBD1 as a possible D gene (6 bases). V gave up 5 bases and J gave up 9 bases, with 19 bases separating them. The CDR3 spans 14 residues. The germline gives CDR1 SGHTA, CDR2 FQGNSA. The DNA of the CDR3 is TGTGCCAGCAGCGCAACGGGGGCGTCTGGGAGCTACACCTTC. This gives the protein CASSATGASGSYTF. The full variable domain, its missing parts supplied by reference TRBV7-2 and TRBJ1-2, is GAGVSQSPSNKVTEKGKDVELRCDPISGHTALYWYRQSLGQGLEFLIYFQGNSAPDKSGLPSDRFSAERTGGSVSTLTIQRTQQEDSAVYLCASSATGASGSYTFGSGTRLTVV.